The 5 T cell receptor beta chains presented below share a single source sample, sequenced in a study of regulatory T cells in long-lasting Graves disease. The TCR beta library used iRepertoire HTBI primers with Arm-PCR amplification of CDR3. TCRdb processed the multiplex PCR reads anew with MiXCR; each CDR3 protein has one entry. The sample consists of approximately 300,000 distinct CDR3 sequences, 15% to 20% of them appearing once. Described time point: newly diagnosed GD, antithyroid drugs for less than 3 months. PBMC-extracted RNA yielded the TCR library. This specimen consisted of peripheral blood mononuclear cells (PBMCs), obtained at new diagnosis, from a patient treated with antithyroid drugs. The receptor source for this set is a female donor with Graves disease.

This clonotype was detected ten times or more. This chain links TRBV3-1 with TRBJ1-4; perhaps TRBD1 as D (6 bases). CDR1 and CDR2 from the germline V gene are LGHDT and YNNKEL (reference sequence). The CDR3 is 17 amino acids. V lost 1 base and J lost 8, with 20 bases in between. CDR3: CASSQGDRNRAEEKLFF. The DNA for the CDR3 is TGTGCCAGCAGCCAAGGAGATAGGAACAGGGCAGAGGAAAAACTGTTTTTT.

This clonotype was counted only a few times. V usage is TRBV18 and J usage is TRBJ2-7; TRBD1 matches 11 bases. The germline V gene has CDR1 KGHSH and CDR2 LQKENI. CDR3 length equals 16 residues. J was trimmed by 0 bases and V by 3 bases; bases with no gene match: 4. The CDR3 is CASSPPGTGGSYEQYF. CDR3 bases: TGTGCCAGCTCACCTCCCGGGACAGGGGGCTCCTACGAGCAGTACTTC.

This clonotype was counted many times. For the CDR3, the DNA is TGTGCCAGCAGTCAGGGACTAGCGGAGCGCCAAGAGACCCAGTACTTC. It codes for CASSQGLAERQETQYF. V usage is TRBV28 and J usage is TRBJ2-5; 11 bases line up with TRBD2. Trimming took 5 bases from V and 1 from J; bases not matched to a gene: 6. Germline V gene sequence: CDR1 MDHEN, CDR2 SYDVKM. This CDR3 region has 16 residues.

Comments on this clonotype: Possible read error: a much larger clone is one base away. The chain is built from TRBV11-2 and TRBJ2-1; the match to TRBD2 covers 8 bases. The CDR3 totals 20 residues. Germline V gives CDR1 SGHAT, CDR2 FQNNGV. The CDR3 sequence: CASSSVLGEQDSGKNNERFF. CDR3 coding DNA: TGTGCCAGCAGCTCGGTCCTAGGCGAACAGGATAGCGGGAAGAACAATGAGCGGTTCTTC.

V and J are TRBV29-1 and TRBJ2-1; TRBD2 matches at 8 bases. Germline assignment: CDR1 SQVTM and CDR2 ANQGSEA. Trimming at V came to 1 base and at J to 4 bases, leaving 3 bases not matched to a gene. There are 14 residues in the CDR3. The chain's CDR3 is CSVEGTSGYNEQFF. The CDR3, as DNA: TGCAGCGTTGAAGGCACTAGCGGTTACAATGAGCAGTTCTTC.